This T cell receptor beta chain was profiled in a study of blood T cell repertoires in COVID-19. The germline CDR1 and CDR2 sequences are SGHTA and FQGNSA. The CDR3 is made up of 14 amino acids. V lost 5 bases and J lost 6; bases outside the gene matches: 8. The assay was immunoSEQ multiplex PCR, and TCRdb's table has in-frame clones only and misses some. The sample carries 200,000 to 250,000 clones, 85% to 90% recorded once. The sequence came from a woman aged 55-69 years with acute or convalescent COVID-19. This rearrangement joins TRBV7-2 to TRBJ2-7, with 9 positions matching TRBD1. Sequenced material: peripheral blood. CDR3 coding DNA: TGTGCCAGCAGCCAGGACAGGGGAATGCGCGAGCAGTACTTC. This encodes CASSQDRGMREQYF.